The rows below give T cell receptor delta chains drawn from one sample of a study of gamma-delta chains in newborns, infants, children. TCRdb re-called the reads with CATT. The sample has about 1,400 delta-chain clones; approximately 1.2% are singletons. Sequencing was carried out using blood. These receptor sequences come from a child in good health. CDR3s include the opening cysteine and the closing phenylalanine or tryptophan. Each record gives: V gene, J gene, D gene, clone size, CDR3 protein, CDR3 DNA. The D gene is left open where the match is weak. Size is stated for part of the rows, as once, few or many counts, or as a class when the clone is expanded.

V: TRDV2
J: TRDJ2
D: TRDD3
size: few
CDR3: CACDKLGDTAQLFF
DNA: TGTGCCTGTGACAAGCTGGGGGATACAGCACAACTCTTCTTT

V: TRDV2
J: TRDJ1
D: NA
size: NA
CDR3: CACDTVDRSLTSHTDKLIF
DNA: TGTGCCTGTGACACCGTGGATAGGAGCCTTACCTCACACACCGATAAACTCATCTTT

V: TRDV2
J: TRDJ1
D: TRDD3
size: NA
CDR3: CACDPVVTTGGYANTDKLIF
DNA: TGTGCCTGTGACCCAGTCGTTACTACCGGGGGATATGCCAACACCGATAAACTCATCTTT

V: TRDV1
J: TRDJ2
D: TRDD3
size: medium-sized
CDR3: CALGTLPTSTWLGDTLRTAQLFF
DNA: TGTGCTCTTGGGACCCTTCCTACGAGTACTTGGCTGGGGGATACGCTTAGGACAGCACAACTCTTCTTT

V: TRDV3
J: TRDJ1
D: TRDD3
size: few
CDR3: CASSRGSGDTLDKLIF
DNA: TGTGCCTCCAGCCGAGGGTCCGGGGATACCCTCGATAAACTCATCTTT

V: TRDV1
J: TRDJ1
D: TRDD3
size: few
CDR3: CALGGLLYAQWGILLGTGKLIF
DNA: TGTGCTCTTGGGGGACTATTATACGCCCAGTGGGGGATATTGTTGGGAACCGGTAAACTCATCTTT

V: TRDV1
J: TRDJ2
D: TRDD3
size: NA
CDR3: CALGECLFQRFRGYEAAQLFF
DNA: TGTGCTCTTGGGGAATGCTTGTTTCAACGGTTTAGGGGATACGAAGCAGCACAACTCTTCTTT

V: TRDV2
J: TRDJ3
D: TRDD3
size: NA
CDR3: CACDPVLGDTQSSWDTRQMFF
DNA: TGTGCCTGTGATCCTGTACTGGGGGATACGCAGAGCTCCTGGGACACCCGACAGATGTTTTTC

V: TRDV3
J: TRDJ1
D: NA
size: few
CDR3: CALEKPGTSLGTQDNTDKHIF
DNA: TGTGCCTTAGAAAAACCCGGTACTTCGCTGGGGACCCAGGATAACACCGATAAACACATCTTT

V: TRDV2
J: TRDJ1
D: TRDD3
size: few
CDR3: CACNLVRLGDTSYTDKLIF
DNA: TGTGCCTGCAACCTCGTACGGCTGGGGGATACTTCGTACACCGATAAACTCATCTTT

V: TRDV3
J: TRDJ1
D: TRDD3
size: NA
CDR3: CASFSPLADFNWGYADKLIF
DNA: TGTGCCTCTTTCTCTCCCCTGGCCGACTTCAACTGGGGGTACGCCGATAAACTCATCTTT

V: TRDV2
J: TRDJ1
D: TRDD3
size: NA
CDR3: CACDPVVTTGGYADTDKLIF
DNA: TGCGCCTGTGACCCAGTCGTTACTACTGGGGGATATGCCGACACCGATAAGCTCATCTTT

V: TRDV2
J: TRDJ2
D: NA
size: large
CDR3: CACDTMGSALTAQLFF
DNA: TGTGCCTGTGACACCATGGGGTCTGCTTTGACAGCACAACTCTTCTTT

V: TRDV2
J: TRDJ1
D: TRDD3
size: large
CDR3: CACDPVVTTGGYADTDKLIF
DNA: TGTGCCTGTGACCCAGTCGTTACTACTGGGGGATATGCCGACACCGATAAACTCATCTTT

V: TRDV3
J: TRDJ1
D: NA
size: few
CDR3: CAFSYVRGPYTDKLIF
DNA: TGTGCCTTTTCCTACGTGAGGGGTCCGTACACCGATAAACTCATCTTT

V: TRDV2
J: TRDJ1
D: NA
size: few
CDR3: CACDNVRGTDKLIF
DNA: TGTGCCTGTGACAACGTACGGGGGACCGATAAACTCATCTTT